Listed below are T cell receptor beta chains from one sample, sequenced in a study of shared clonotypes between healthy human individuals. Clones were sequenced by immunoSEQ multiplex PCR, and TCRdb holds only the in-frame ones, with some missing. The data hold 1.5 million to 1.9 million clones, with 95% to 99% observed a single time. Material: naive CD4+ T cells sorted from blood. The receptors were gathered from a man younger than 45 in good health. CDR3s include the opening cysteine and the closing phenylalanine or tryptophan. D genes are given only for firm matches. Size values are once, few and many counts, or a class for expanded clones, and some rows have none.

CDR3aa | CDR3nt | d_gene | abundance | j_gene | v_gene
CASSPGGPYNEQFF | TGTGCCAGCAGTCCGGGCGGACCCTACAATGAGCAGTTCTTC | NA | NA | TRBJ2-1 | TRBV5-5
CASTTEPNSNQPQHF | TGCGCCAGCACTACAGAACCGAATAGCAATCAGCCCCAGCATTTT | NA | NA | TRBJ1-5 | TRBV5-1
CASQVILGTEAFF | TGTGCCAGCCAGGTGATCTTGGGGACTGAAGCTTTCTTT | NA | NA | TRBJ1-1 | TRBV11-1
CASSFPYEKLFF | TGTGCCAGCAGTTTTCCCTATGAAAAACTGTTTTTT | NA | NA | TRBJ1-4 | TRBV28
CASSWGDRDSNEKLFF | TGTGCCAGCAGCTGGGGGGACCGGGACAGTAATGAAAAACTGTTTTTT | TRBD1 | NA | TRBJ1-4 | TRBV7-9
CASSLDLDTQYF | TGTGCCAGCAGCTTAGATCTAGATACGCAGTATTTT | NA | NA | TRBJ2-3 | TRBV11-2
CALPGPDRSGANVLTF | TGTGCCCTCCCTGGGCCGGATCGCTCTGGGGCCAACGTCCTGACTTTC | NA | NA | TRBJ2-6 | TRBV7-9
CASSSRLTGELFF | TGTGCCAGCAGCTCCCGTCTCACCGGGGAGCTGTTTTTT | NA | NA | TRBJ2-2 | TRBV11-3
CASSLPGLAGYYEQYF | TGTGCCAGCAGCTTGCCGGGACTAGCGGGATATTACGAGCAGTACTTC | TRBD2 | NA | TRBJ2-7 | TRBV5-6
CASSFAGGSSYNEQFF | TGCGCCAGCAGCTTTGCGGGGGGGAGCTCCTACAATGAGCAGTTCTTC | TRBD2 | NA | TRBJ2-1 | TRBV5-1
CASSEASGRLPSYEQYF | TGTGCCAGCAGTGAGGCTAGCGGGAGGTTGCCCTCCTACGAGCAGTACTTC | TRBD2 | NA | TRBJ2-7 | TRBV6-1
CASSLVGQIYEQYF | TGTGCCAGCAGCTTGGTTGGACAGATCTACGAGCAGTACTTC | NA | NA | TRBJ2-7 | TRBV7-6
CASSPHGGSYEQYF | TGTGCCAGCTCACCCCATGGGGGAAGCTACGAGCAGTACTTC | NA | NA | TRBJ2-7 | TRBV18
CASSLAVGQSITGELFF | TGCGCCAGCAGCTTGGCCGTGGGACAGAGTATCACCGGGGAGCTGTTTTTT | TRBD1 | once | TRBJ2-2 | TRBV5-1
CASSLGTSGSYEQYF | TGTGCCAGCAGCTTAGGGACTAGCGGGTCTTACGAGCAGTACTTC | TRBD2 | NA | TRBJ2-7 | TRBV11-2
CASSETSGDPGELFF | TGTGCCAGCAGTGAGACTAGCGGGGACCCCGGGGAGCTGTTTTTT | TRBD2 | once | TRBJ2-2 | TRBV2
CASSYLGGGTEAFF | TGTGCCAGCAGTTACCTTGGAGGTGGGACTGAAGCTTTCTTT | NA | NA | TRBJ1-1 | TRBV6-5
CASSFRLGGANVLTF | TGTGCCAGTAGTTTCCGTTTGGGTGGGGCCAACGTCCTGACTTTC | NA | NA | TRBJ2-6 | TRBV19
CASSLSSYEQYF | TGTGCCAGCAGTTTAAGCAGCTACGAGCAGTACTTC | NA | NA | TRBJ2-7 | TRBV28
CASSTGAGGYTF | TGTGCCAGCTCGACAGGAGCGGGTGGCTACACCTTC | NA | NA | TRBJ1-2 | TRBV6-5
CASSRPGTGVSGANVLTF | TGTGCCAGCAGCCGCCCCGGGACAGGGGTCTCTGGGGCCAACGTCCTGACTTTC | TRBD1 | once | TRBJ2-6 | TRBV5-4
CASSDQGMGTDTQYF | TGCGCCAGCAGCGACCAGGGAATGGGCACAGATACGCAGTATTTT | NA | NA | TRBJ2-3 | TRBV5-1